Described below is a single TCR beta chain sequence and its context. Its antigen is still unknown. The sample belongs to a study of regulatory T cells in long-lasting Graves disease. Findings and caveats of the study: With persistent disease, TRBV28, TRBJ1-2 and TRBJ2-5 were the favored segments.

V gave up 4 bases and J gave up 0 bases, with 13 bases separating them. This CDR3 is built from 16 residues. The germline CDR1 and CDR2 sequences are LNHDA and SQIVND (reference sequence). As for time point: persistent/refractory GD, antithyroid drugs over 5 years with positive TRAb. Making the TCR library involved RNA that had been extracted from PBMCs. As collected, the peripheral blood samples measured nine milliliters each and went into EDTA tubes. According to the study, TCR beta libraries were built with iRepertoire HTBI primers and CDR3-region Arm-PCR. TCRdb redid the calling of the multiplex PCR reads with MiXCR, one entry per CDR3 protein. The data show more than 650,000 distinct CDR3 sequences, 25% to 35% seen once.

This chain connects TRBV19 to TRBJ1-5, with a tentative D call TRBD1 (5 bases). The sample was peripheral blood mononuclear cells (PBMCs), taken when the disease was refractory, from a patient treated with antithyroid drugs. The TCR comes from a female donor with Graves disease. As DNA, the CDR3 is TGTGCCAGTAGTACAAGTACAGGATATAGCAATCAGCCCCAGCATTTT. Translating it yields CASSTSTGYSNQPQHF. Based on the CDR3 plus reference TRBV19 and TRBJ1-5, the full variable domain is DGGITQSPKYLFRKEGQNVTLSCEQNLNHDAMYWYRQDPGQGLRLIYYSQIVNDFQKGDIAEGYSVSREKKESFPLTVTSAQKNPTAFYLCASSTSTGYSNQPQHFGDGTRLSIL.